This T cell receptor (beta chain) was identified during a study of human T cells and chemical hapten exposure. The wider study: Skin on the upper inner arm, roughly 2 cm by roughly 2 cm in size, was sensitized with 2% DPC.

Time point specified: patch test 1, 2 weeks after DPC sensitization. Treatment noted: therapeutic diphenylcyclopropenone sensitization with weekly scalp DPC. J lost 0 bases, V lost 8 bases, and 9 bases had no gene match. The CDR3 has 17 amino acids. Separate cDNA molecules received unique molecular identifiers, which the library attached to them. From the RACE reads, TCRdb called clonotypes with MiXCR, one entry per CDR3 protein. In the table there are some 80,000 distinct CDR3 sequences, about 10% of which are singletons. This clonotype was observed many times. The receptor's source is a woman aged 45-59 years with alopecia areata. Some clones in this sample may be carry-over from other donors' samples. The gene calls are TRBV12-3 or TRBV12-4 and TRBJ2-6, with TRBD1 matching over 8 bases. Sequencing was performed on whole blood, taken in connection with sensitization to the hapten diphenylcyclopropenone (DPC). The chain's CDR3 is CASRRGTGNSGANVLTF. CDR3 in DNA: TGTGCCAGCCGCAGGGGGACAGGCAACTCTGGGGCCAACGTCCTGACTTTC.